The clone carrying this T cell receptor (beta chain) was observed at least ten times. Antigen unknown. In germline, CDR1 is LNHDA, CDR2 SQIVND (reference sequence). The CDR3 spans 17 residues. With 5 bases removed from V and 0 bases from J, the gap between germline ends came to 17 bases. This record belongs to a study of early T cells in non-severe SARS-CoV-2 infection. On the study more broadly: With bulk RNA from unsorted whole blood as input, sequencing yielded unpaired chains. Study outcomes and limitations: The matching step, a VDJdb search, favored anti-spike CD8 responses and missed private and CD4 specificities.

Unique molecular identifiers (one per individual cDNA molecule) were attached. MiXCR, run by TCRdb on the 5' RACE reads, gives a single entry per CDR3 protein. In the table there are 48,000 or so distinct CDR3 sequences, around 6.5% of which are singletons. The V call is TRBV19, the J call TRBJ1-3, with D tentatively TRBD1 (5 bases). The sample was whole blood, taken at baseline. The TCR originated in an adult who was a healthcare worker with PCR-confirmed SARS-CoV-2 infection or an uninfected control (not recorded which). CDR3 residues: CASSRRDGGSSGNTIYF. DNA of the CDR3: TGTGCCAGTAGTCGCCGGGACGGAGGGAGCTCTGGAAACACCATATATTTT.